The following is a T cell receptor beta chain sequence with its context. These data originate in a study of blood T cell repertoires in COVID-19. Study in general: Sites across the United States, Italy and Spain contributed samples from acute and convalescent COVID-19. The analysed material was cDNA or gDNA that came from T cells, B-cell-depleted T cells, or PBMCs.

Original data processing: Reference gene primer amplification in the assay estimated nucleated cell counts. The repertoire was sequenced with immunoSEQ multiplex PCR; TCRdb's copy has only in-frame clones and lacks some. The V and J calls and clone size are taken from that table; D and trimming were inferred from the DNA. The repertoire includes 190,000 or so clones, about 85% of them detected once, and less than 3.5% sits in the top ten. V lost 3 bases to trimming and J lost 5 bases, with 14 bases between them. CDR1 and CDR2 (germline): MNHEY, SVGAGI. The CDR3 is 15 residues long. This TCR was recovered from a woman aged 25 to 45 with active or convalescent COVID-19. V usage is TRBV6-5 and J usage is TRBJ1-3, with a possible D match to TRBD1 (5 bases). The sequenced sample was peripheral blood. The CDR3 DNA is TGTGCCAGCAGTTATTCCAGGGAATTCAGAAACACCATATATTTT. Encoded protein: CASSYSREFRNTIYF.